Presented here are 15 T cell receptor beta chains from one specimen sequenced in a study of T-cell reconstitution after alpha-beta-depleted transplantation in children. TCRbeta library construction was performed incorporating unique molecular identifiers. MiXCR was run by TCRdb on the PCR reads, yielding one entry per CDR3 protein. The table includes approximately 270,000 distinct CDR3 sequences, about 24% detected once. This material consisted of PBMCs, mostly from graft donor cells, taken 360 days after TCRalphabeta/CD19-depleted stem cell transplant. Every receptor here comes from a female patient aged 2-15 years who had a stem cell transplant for congenital amegakaryocytic thrombocytopenia, so the T cells may come from the graft donor.

This chain links TRBV3-1 with TRBJ1-3; 10 positions agree with TRBD1. With V trimmed by 4 bases and J by 15 bases, 9 bases remained unmatched. This CDR3 spans 13 amino acids. Germline loops: CDR1 LGHDT, CDR2 YNNKEL (reference sequence). The CDR3, as DNA: TGTGCCAGCAGCCTCCGGGGACAGGGGTCCGCATATTTT. Translation gives CASSLRGQGSAYF. Supplemented by reference TRBV3-1 and TRBJ1-3, the full variable domain reads DTAVSQTPKYLVTQMGNDKSIKCEQNLGHDTMYWYKQDSKKFLKIMFSYNNKELIINETVPNRFSPKSPDKAHLNLHINSLELGDSAVYFCASSLRGQGSAYFGEGSWLTVV.

This clonotype appeared a few times. The rearrangement joins TRBV28 to TRBJ2-1; 8 bases align to TRBD1. The CDR3 has 13 residues. Germline assignment: CDR1 MDHEN and CDR2 SYDVKM. Germline trimming cut 3 bases from V and 6 bases from J; bases unmatched to any gene: 1. The CDR3 sequence is CASSFTGGNEQFF. CDR3 DNA: TGTGCCAGCAGTTTCACAGGGGGCAATGAGCAGTTCTTC.

V and J are TRBV18 and TRBJ1-4, with D tentatively TRBD1 (6 bases). The V end was cut by 3 bases, the J end by 4 bases, with 9 bases between. This CDR3 region has 14 residues. Germline V gives CDR1 KGHSH, CDR2 LQKENI. This chain's CDR3 is CASSPAGVNEKLFF. The CDR3 DNA reads as TGTGCCAGCTCACCTGCAGGGGTTAATGAAAAACTGTTTTTT. Combining the CDR3 with reference TRBV18 and TRBJ1-4 gives the whole variable domain NAGVMQNPRHLVRRRGQEARLRCSPMKGHSHVYWYRQLPEEGLKFMVYLQKENIIDESGMPKERFSAEFPKEGPSILRIQQVVRGDSAAYFCASSPAGVNEKLFFGSGTQLSVL.

This clonotype was seen a handful of times. The rearrangement joins TRBV12-3 or TRBV12-4 to TRBJ1-2; 7 nucleotides agree with TRBD1. V was clipped by 4 bases and J by 7 bases; unmatched bases: 0. The CDR3 has 11 residues. The CDR3 protein is CASSYRGGYTF. CDR3 DNA: TGTGCCAGCAGTTACAGGGGTGGCTACACCTTC.

This clonotype was detected only a few times. This rearrangement joins TRBV20-1 to TRBJ2-7; no clear D gene. The CDR3 is 12 residues long. The germline gives CDR1 DFQATT, CDR2 SNEGSKA (reference sequence). Written as DNA, the CDR3 is TGCAAAGTCCAGAAGCCCCCCTACGAGCAGTACTTC. Translating gives CKVQKPPYEQYF.

The chain joins TRBV12-3 or TRBV12-4 to TRBJ2-7, with TRBD2 matching 7 bases. The V gene end was trimmed by 5 bases and the J gene end by 4 bases; junction bases not matched to a gene: 5. The CDR3 consists of 13 residues. The CDR3 reads CASSHGRGYEQYF. The CDR3 region has the DNA TGTGCCAGCAGTCACGGGCGGGGGTACGAGCAGTACTTC.

The chain employs TRBV29-1 and TRBJ2-5; no definite D call. CDR3 length: 12 amino acids. The germline CDR1 and CDR2 sequences are SQVTM and ANQGSEA. V was clipped by 4 bases and J by 4 bases, with 10 bases between them. CDR3 amino acids: CSVGQPGETQYF. CDR3 bases: TGCAGCGTTGGACAACCGGGAGAGACCCAGTACTTC.

The table lists this clonotype with a count of one. The CDR3 loop reads CASKGDRAPNQPQHF. The CDR3 DNA sequence: TGCGCCAGCAAGGGGGACAGGGCCCCGAATCAGCCCCAGCATTTT. J is TRBJ1-5 and V is TRBV5-1; 9 nucleotides agree with TRBD1. The germline V gene encodes CDR1 SGHRS and CDR2 YFSETQ. V shed 6 bases, J shed 4 bases, and the junction held 8 bases outside the gene matches. CDR3 length: 15 residues.

DNA for the CDR3: TGCGCCAGCAGCCTCCGGCGGGGCTGGCTGGATGGCTACACCTTC. Translating it yields CASSLRRGWLDGYTF. The gene calls are TRBV4-1 and TRBJ1-2, with D tentatively TRBD1 (5 bases). The CDR3 is 15 residues long. Trimming took 4 bases from V and 6 from J, leaving 18 bases between them. Germline V CDR1 and CDR2: MGHRA, YSYEKL.

The rearrangement uses TRBV4-3 and TRBJ2-2, with 9 positions matching TRBD2. The CDR3 loop spans 15 amino acids. J gave up 6 bases and V 3 bases, and 5 bases lay outside the gene matches. Germline V gene data show CDR1 as LGHNA and CDR2 as YSLEER. CDR3: CASSQWTSAPGELFF. Here the CDR3 DNA reads TGCGCCAGCAGCCAGTGGACTAGCGCCCCCGGGGAGCTGTTTTTT.

With respect to this clonotype: One end of the junction varies from germline; a read error may be responsible. The chain employs TRBV12-3 or TRBV12-4 and TRBJ2-5; D gene uncertain. The CDR3 contains 14 residues. DNA for the CDR3: TGTGCCAACAGTTTGAGAGCAAACCAAGAGACCCAGTACTTC. Protein sequence: CANSLRANQETQYF.

This clonotype showed up just a few times. V is TRBV5-1 and J is TRBJ2-7; TRBD1 might be the D (6 bases). V dropped 4 bases and J dropped 7 bases, with 24 bases sitting between them. Germline V gene lookup returns CDR1 SGHRS and CDR2 YFSETQ. CDR3 length: 16 amino acids. The CDR3 DNA reads TGCGCCAGCAGCGCCATAGGGGGTCTAGACGTTGGTGAGCAGTACTTC. Translation: CASSAIGGLDVGEQYF. The full variable domain, in which reference TRBV5-1 and TRBJ2-7 provide the parts outside the CDR3, is KAGVTQTPRYLIKTRGQQVTLSCSPISGHRSVSWYQQTPGQGLQFLFEYFSETQRNKGNFPGRFSGRQFSNSRSEMNVSTLELGDSALYLCASSAIGGLDVGEQYFGPGTRLTVT.

The chain joins TRBV20-1 to TRBJ2-5; possible D gene TRBD1, 5 bases. Germline V lookup: CDR1 DFQATT, CDR2 SNEGSKA (reference sequence). With 1 base removed from V and 2 bases from J, the gap between germline ends came to 8 bases. The CDR3 sequence is 13 residues long. CDR3 coding DNA: TGCAGTGCTAGAGCCTGGACACAAGAGACCCAGTACTTC. Its protein product is CSARAWTQETQYF.

There are many counts of this clonotype. This chain connects TRBV18 to TRBJ1-3; TRBD1 aligns across 10 bases. CDR1 is KGHSH and CDR2 is LQKENI in the germline V gene. Germline trimming cut 4 bases from V and 4 bases from J; bases unmatched to any gene: 4. CDR3 length: 15 residues. The DNA for the CDR3 is TGTGCCAGCTCACGGGACAGGGGATCCGGAAACACCATATATTTT. Amino acid sequence: CASSRDRGSGNTIYF.

This clonotype was counted a few times. V is TRBV4-2 and J is TRBJ2-7; D gene uncertain. The germline V gene has CDR1 LGHNA and CDR2 YNFKEQ. The length of the CDR3 is 14 residues. V was pared by 1 base and J by 2 bases, with 9 bases between. CDR3 bases: TGTGCCAGCAGCCAAGTTGACGAGACCTACGAGCAGTACTTC. Protein product: CASSQVDETYEQYF.